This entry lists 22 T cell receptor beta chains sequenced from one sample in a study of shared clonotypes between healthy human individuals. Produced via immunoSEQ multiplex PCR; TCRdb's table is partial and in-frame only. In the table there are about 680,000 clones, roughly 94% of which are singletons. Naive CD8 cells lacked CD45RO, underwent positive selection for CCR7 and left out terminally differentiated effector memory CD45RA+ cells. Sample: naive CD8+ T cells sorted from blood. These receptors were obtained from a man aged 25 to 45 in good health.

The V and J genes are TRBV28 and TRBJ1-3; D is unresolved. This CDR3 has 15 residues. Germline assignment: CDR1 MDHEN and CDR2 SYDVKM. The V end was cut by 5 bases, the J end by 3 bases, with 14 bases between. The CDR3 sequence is CASSPRGSLGNTIYF. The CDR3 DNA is TGTGCCAGCAGTCCCCGAGGCAGCCTTGGAAACACCATATATTTT. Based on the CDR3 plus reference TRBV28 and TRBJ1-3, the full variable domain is DVKVTQSSRYLVKRTGEKVFLECVQDMDHENMFWYRQDPGLGLRLIYFSYDVKMKEKGDIPEGYSVSREKKERFSLILESASTNQTSMYLCASSPRGSLGNTIYFGEGSWLTVV.

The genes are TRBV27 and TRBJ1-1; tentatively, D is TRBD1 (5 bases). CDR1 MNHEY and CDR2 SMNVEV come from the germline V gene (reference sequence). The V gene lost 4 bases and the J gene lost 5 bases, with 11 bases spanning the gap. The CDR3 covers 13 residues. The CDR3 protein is CASSSGGGTEAFF. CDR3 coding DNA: TGTGCCAGCAGTTCCGGGGGGGGAACTGAAGCTTTCTTT.

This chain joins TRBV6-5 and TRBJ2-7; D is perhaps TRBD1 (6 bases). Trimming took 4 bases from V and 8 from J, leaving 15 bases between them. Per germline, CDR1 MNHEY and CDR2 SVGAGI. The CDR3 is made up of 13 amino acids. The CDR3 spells CASSSTGQQKQYF. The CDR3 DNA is TGTGCCAGCAGTTCCACAGGACAGCAGAAGCAGTACTTC.

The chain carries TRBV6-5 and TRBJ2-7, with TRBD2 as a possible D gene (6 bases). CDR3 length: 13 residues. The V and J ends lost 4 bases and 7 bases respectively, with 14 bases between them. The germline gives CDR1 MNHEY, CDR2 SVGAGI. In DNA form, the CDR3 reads TGTGCCAGCAGTTTGGGGGGATTTTCGGAGCAGTACTTC. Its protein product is CASSLGGFSEQYF.

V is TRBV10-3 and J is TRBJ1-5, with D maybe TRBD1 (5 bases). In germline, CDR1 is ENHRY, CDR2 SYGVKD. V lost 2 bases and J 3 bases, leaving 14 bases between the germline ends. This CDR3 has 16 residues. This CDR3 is CAISETGTGPNQPQHF. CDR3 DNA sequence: TGTGCCATCAGTGAGACCGGGACGGGGCCCAATCAGCCCCAGCATTTT.

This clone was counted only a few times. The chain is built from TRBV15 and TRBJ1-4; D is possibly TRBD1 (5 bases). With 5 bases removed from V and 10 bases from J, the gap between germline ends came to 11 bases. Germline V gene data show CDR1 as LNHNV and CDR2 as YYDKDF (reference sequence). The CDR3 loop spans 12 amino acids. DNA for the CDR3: TGTGCCACCAGCGTCACCGGGGGAAAACTGTTTTTT. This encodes CATSVTGGKLFF.

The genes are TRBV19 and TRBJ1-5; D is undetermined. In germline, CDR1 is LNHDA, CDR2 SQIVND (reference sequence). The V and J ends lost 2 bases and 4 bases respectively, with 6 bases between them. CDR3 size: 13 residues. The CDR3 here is CASSITANQPQHF. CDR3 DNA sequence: TGTGCCAGTAGTATAACGGCGAATCAGCCCCAGCATTTT.

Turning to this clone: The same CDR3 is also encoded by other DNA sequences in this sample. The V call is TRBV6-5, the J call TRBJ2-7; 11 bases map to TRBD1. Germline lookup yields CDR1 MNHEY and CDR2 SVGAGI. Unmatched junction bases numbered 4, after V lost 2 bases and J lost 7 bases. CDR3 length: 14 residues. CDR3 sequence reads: CASSYGQGAGEQYF. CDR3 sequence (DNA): TGTGCCAGCAGTTACGGACAGGGGGCAGGTGAGCAGTACTTC.

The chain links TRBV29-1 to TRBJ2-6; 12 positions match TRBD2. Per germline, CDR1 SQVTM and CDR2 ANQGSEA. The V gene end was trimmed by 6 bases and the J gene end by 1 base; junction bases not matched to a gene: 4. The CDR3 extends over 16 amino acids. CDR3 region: CSVETSGSSGANVLTF. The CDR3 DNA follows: TGCAGCGTGGAGACTAGCGGGAGTTCTGGGGCCAACGTCCTGACTTTC.

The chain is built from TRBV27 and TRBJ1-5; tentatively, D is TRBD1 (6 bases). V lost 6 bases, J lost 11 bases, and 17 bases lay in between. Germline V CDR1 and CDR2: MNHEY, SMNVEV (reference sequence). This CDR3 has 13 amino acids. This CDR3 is CASRSEGVRTQHF. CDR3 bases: TGTGCCAGCAGGTCAGAGGGGGTCAGGACCCAGCATTTT.

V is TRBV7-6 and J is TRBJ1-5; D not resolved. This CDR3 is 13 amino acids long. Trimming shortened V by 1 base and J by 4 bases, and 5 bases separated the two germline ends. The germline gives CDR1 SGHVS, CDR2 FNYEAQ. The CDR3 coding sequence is TGTGCCAGCAGCTTAGACGGGAATCAGCCCCAGCATTTT. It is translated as CASSLDGNQPQHF.

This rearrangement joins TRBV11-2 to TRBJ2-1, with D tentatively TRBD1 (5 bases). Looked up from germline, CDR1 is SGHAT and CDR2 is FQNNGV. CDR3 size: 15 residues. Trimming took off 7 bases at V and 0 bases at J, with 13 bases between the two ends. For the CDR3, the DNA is TGTGCCAGCAACCCAGGGTTCGGCTCCTACAATGAGCAGTTCTTC. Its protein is CASNPGFGSYNEQFF.

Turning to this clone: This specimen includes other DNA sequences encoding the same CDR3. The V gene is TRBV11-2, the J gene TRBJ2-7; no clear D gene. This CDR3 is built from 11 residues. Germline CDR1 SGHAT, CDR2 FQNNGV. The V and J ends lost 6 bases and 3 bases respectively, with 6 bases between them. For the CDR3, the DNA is TGTGCCAGCAGTTCTAACTACGAGCAGTACTTC. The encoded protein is CASSSNYEQYF.

DNA for the CDR3: TGTGCCAGCAGCCCCGGGTCGGGCATTCAGTACTTC. Protein product: CASSPGSGIQYF. The genes are TRBV7-9 and TRBJ2-4; D gene unclear. Germline values: CDR1 SEHNR, CDR2 FQNEAQ (reference sequence). V lost 5 bases and J 9 bases, leaving 11 bases between the germline ends. This CDR3 comprises 12 residues.

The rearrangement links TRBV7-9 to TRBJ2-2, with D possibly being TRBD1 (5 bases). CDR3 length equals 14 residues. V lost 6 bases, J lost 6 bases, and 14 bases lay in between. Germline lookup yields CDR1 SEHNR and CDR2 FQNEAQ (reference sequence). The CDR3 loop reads CASSYLARAGELFF. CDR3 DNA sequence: TGTGCCAGCAGTTACCTGGCCAGGGCCGGGGAGCTGTTTTTT.

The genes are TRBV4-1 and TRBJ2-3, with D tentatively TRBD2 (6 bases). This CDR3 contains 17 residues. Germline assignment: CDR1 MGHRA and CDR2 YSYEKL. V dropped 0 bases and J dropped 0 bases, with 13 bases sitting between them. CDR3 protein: CASSQEAAGSSTDTQYF. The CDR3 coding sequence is TGCGCCAGCAGCCAAGAAGCTGCGGGAAGTAGCACAGATACGCAGTATTTT.

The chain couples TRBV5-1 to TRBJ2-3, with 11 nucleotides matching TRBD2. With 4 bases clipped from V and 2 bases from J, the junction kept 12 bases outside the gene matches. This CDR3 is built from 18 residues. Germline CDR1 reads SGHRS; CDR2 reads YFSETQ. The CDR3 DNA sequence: TGCGCCAGCAGCCCTGAAAACACGGGACTAGCGGCCACAGATACGCAGTATTTT. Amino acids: CASSPENTGLAATDTQYF.

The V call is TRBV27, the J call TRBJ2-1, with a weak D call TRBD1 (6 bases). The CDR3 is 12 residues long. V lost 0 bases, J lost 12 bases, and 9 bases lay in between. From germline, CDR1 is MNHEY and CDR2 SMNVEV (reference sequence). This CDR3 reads CASSLSGRGQFF. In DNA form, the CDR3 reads TGTGCCAGCAGTTTATCGGGCAGGGGGCAGTTCTTC.

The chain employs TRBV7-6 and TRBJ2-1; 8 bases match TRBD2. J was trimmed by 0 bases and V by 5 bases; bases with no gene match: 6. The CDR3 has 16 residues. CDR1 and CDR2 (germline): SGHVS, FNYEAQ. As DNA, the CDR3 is TGTGCCAGCAGCCCCCGGAGCGGGAGCTCCTACAATGAGCAGTTCTTC. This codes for CASSPRSGSSYNEQFF.

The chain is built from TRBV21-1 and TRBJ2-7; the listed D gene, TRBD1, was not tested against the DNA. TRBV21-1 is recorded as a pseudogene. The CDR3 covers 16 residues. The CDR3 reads CASSKPRDPRSYEQYF. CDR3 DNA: TGTGCCAGCAGCAAACCCAGGGATCCCCGCTCCTACGAGCAGTACTTC.

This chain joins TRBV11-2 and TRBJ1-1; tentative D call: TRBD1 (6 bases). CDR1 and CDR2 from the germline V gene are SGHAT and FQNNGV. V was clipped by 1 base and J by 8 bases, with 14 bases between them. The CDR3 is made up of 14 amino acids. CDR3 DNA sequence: TGTGCCAGCAGCTTAGTACCCGGGACAACCGAAGCTTTCTTT. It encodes CASSLVPGTTEAFF.

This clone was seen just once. The CDR3 here is CASSVGLAGQYNEQFF. The CDR3 bases are TGTGCCAGTAGTGTCGGACTAGCGGGACAATACAATGAGCAGTTCTTC. The chain is built from TRBV19 and TRBJ2-1, with 12 bases that match TRBD2. CDR3 size: 16 residues. The V gene end was trimmed by 5 bases and the J gene end by 4 bases; junction bases not matched to a gene: 6. Germline CDR1 reads LNHDA; CDR2 reads SQIVND (reference sequence).